The rows below give T cell receptor beta chains drawn from one sample of a study of shared clonotypes between healthy human individuals. Clones were sequenced by immunoSEQ multiplex PCR, and TCRdb holds only the in-frame ones, with some missing. The sample consists of about 690,000 clones, about nine tenths of them appearing once. The sample was memory CD8+ T cells from PBMCs. The origin of the receptors is a man aged 18 to 30 in good health. Some clones in this sample may be carry-over from other donors' samples. Each CDR3 is given with its conserved first and last residue. D genes are given only for firm matches.

d_gene: -
v_gene: TRBV7-9
j_gene: TRBJ1-1
CDR3aa: CASSLAKMAEAFF

d_gene: TRBD1
v_gene: TRBV14
j_gene: TRBJ2-1
CDR3aa: CASSHALDRGMLYNEQFF

d_gene: -
v_gene: TRBV9
j_gene: TRBJ2-3
CDR3aa: CASSVVPKGDTQYF

d_gene: -
v_gene: TRBV11-3
j_gene: TRBJ2-7
CDR3aa: CASSPNPGDGPYEQYF

d_gene: TRBD2
v_gene: TRBV7-3
j_gene: TRBJ2-1
CDR3aa: CASRMGTSGYNEQFF

d_gene: TRBD1
v_gene: TRBV6-9
j_gene: TRBJ1-1
CDR3aa: CASRRGPGGLDTEAFF

d_gene: -
v_gene: TRBV19
j_gene: TRBJ1-1
CDR3aa: CASLQGPLAFF

d_gene: TRBD1
v_gene: TRBV18
j_gene: TRBJ2-7
CDR3aa: CASSPIQGPTSSSYEQYF

d_gene: TRBD1
v_gene: TRBV19
j_gene: TRBJ1-5
CDR3aa: CASRTGPGQPQHF

d_gene: TRBD2
v_gene: TRBV9
j_gene: TRBJ2-3
CDR3aa: CASSASGRVTDTQYF

d_gene: -
v_gene: TRBV29-1
j_gene: TRBJ2-2
CDR3aa: CSVVMDTGELFF

d_gene: -
v_gene: TRBV9
j_gene: TRBJ2-7
CDR3aa: CASSPGGSSSYEQYF

d_gene: -
v_gene: TRBV15
j_gene: TRBJ2-2
CDR3aa: CATSRLVEPTGELFF

d_gene: -
v_gene: TRBV27
j_gene: TRBJ2-5
CDR3aa: CASSIQYSDSGETQYF

d_gene: -
v_gene: TRBV15
j_gene: TRBJ2-1
CDR3aa: CATSRDGEGPYNEQFF

d_gene: -
v_gene: TRBV29-1
j_gene: TRBJ2-7
CDR3aa: CSVVGTQGYEQYF